A single sample gave rise to the 32 T cell receptor beta chains below, sequenced in a study of T-cell reconstitution after alpha-beta-depleted transplantation in children. The library targeted TCRbeta and was prepared with unique molecular identifiers. TCRdb recomputed calls from the PCR reads with MiXCR, one row per CDR3 protein. The table shows approximately 650,000 distinct CDR3 sequences, with 13% occurring only once. The sample consisted of PBMCs, taken before TCRalphabeta/CD19-depleted stem cell transplant. All receptors derive from a girl aged 2-10 years with congenital amegakaryocytic thrombocytopenia, due to receive a stem cell transplant.

V is TRBV7-6 and J is TRBJ2-7, with D perhaps TRBD2 (5 bases). CDR3 length: 14 amino acids. Germline V gene sequence: CDR1 SGHVS, CDR2 FNYEAQ. V lost 1 base and J lost 4, with 11 bases in between. Written as DNA, the CDR3 is TGTGCCAGCAGCTTAGGTGGGCCGGGGTACGAGCAGTACTTC. Translated, it gives CASSLGGPGYEQYF.

There are many counts of this clonotype. The V gene is TRBV27, the J gene TRBJ1-5, with D possibly TRBD1 on 5 matching bases. V lost 0 bases to trimming and J lost 5 bases, with 11 bases between them. The CDR3 runs to 15 residues. CDR1 and CDR2 from the germline V gene are MNHEY and SMNVEV (reference sequence). CDR3 sequence (DNA): TGTGCCAGCAGTTTATCGGGGCAGGCTTATCAGCCCCAGCATTTT. Its translation is CASSLSGQAYQPQHF.

This clonotype was found a few times. The chain links TRBV15 to TRBJ2-7; TRBD2 agrees at 11 bases. V lost 0 bases, J lost 0 bases, and 10 bases stayed unmatched. This CDR3 region has 19 residues. Germline loops: CDR1 LNHNV, CDR2 YYDKDF (reference sequence). The CDR3 spells CATSRDAASGRLSSYEQYF. Here the CDR3 DNA reads TGTGCCACCAGCAGAGATGCGGCTAGCGGGAGGCTCAGCTCCTACGAGCAGTACTTC. The full variable domain, completed using reference TRBV15 and TRBJ2-7, is DAMVIQNPRYQVTQFGKPVTLSCSQTLNHNVMYWYQQKSSQAPKLLFHYYDKDFNNEADTPDNFQSRRPNTSFCFLDIRSPGLGDTAMYLCATSRDAASGRLSSYEQYFGPGTRLTVT.

The chain is built from TRBV11-2 and TRBJ2-5; 9 bases are shared with TRBD2. After removal of 7 bases from V and 5 bases from J, the junction contained 5 bases not matched to a gene. Per germline, CDR1 SGHAT and CDR2 FQNNGV. This CDR3 has 13 amino acids. The CDR3 loop reads CASTTSGSETQYF. The CDR3 nucleotides read TGTGCCAGCACGACTAGCGGCAGTGAGACCCAGTACTTC.

The rearrangement joins TRBV27 to TRBJ2-1; 9 nucleotides align to TRBD1. The CDR3 consists of 16 residues. From germline, CDR1 is MNHEY and CDR2 SMNVEV (reference sequence). With V trimmed by 4 bases and J by 7 bases, 11 bases remained unmatched. The CDR3 DNA follows: TGTGCCAGCAGTTATGTTTGGGGGACAGGGAAAAATGAGCAGTTCTTC. It codes for CASSYVWGTGKNEQFF.

This clonotype was observed at least ten times. This chain links TRBV20-1 with TRBJ1-1; TRBD1 matches at 9 bases. The CDR3 extends over 14 amino acids. Looked up from germline, CDR1 is DFQATT and CDR2 is SNEGSKA (reference sequence). The J segment lost 1 base and the V segment lost 2 bases, leaving 2 bases of the junction unmatched. CDR3 in amino acids: CSARMTGGNTEAFF. The DNA of the CDR3 is TGCAGTGCTAGAATGACAGGGGGGAACACTGAAGCTTTCTTT.

J is TRBJ2-2 and V is TRBV7-2, with TRBD2 matching over 10 bases. Looked up from germline, CDR1 is SGHTA and CDR2 is FQGNSA. The CDR3 sequence is 15 residues long. Trimming removed 7 bases from V and 7 bases from J; junction bases left unmatched: 9. CDR3 sequence (DNA): TGTGCCAGCACCATAAGCGGGAGGGTCGGCGGGGAGCTGTTTTTT. It encodes CASTISGRVGGELFF. The full variable domain, its missing parts supplied by reference TRBV7-2 and TRBJ2-2, is GAGVSQSPSNKVTEKGKDVELRCDPISGHTALYWYRQSLGQGLEFLIYFQGNSAPDKSGLPSDRFSAERTGGSVSTLTIQRTQQEDSAVYLCASTISGRVGGELFFGEGSRLTVL.

A few counts support this clonotype. The V gene is TRBV5-1, the J gene TRBJ2-1, with 7 bases aligning to TRBD2. CDR3 length: 15 residues. V lost 3 bases to trimming and J lost 8 bases; unmatched junction nucleotides: 11. The V gene's germline CDR1 is SGHRS and CDR2 YFSETQ. The CDR3 region has the DNA TGCGCCAGCAGCTGGTCGGGGGAGGGCGCGGATGAGCAGTTCTTC. Encoded protein: CASSWSGEGADEQFF. Full variable domain (rest looked up from reference TRBV5-1 and TRBJ2-1): KAGVTQTPRYLIKTRGQQVTLSCSPISGHRSVSWYQQTPGQGLQFLFEYFSETQRNKGNFPGRFSGRQFSNSRSEMNVSTLELGDSALYLCASSWSGEGADEQFFGPGTRLTVL.

Worth noting for this clonotype: This may be a read error, as it is one base from a much larger clone. The V gene is TRBV5-1, the J gene TRBJ2-3; D uncertain. The CDR3 spans 16 residues. The germline gives CDR1 SGHRS, CDR2 YFSETQ. V was clipped by 4 bases and J by 4 bases, with 19 bases between them. This CDR3 reads CASSRVIREVPDTQYF. CDR3 in DNA: TGCGCCAGCAGCCGAGTGATTAGAGAGGTCCCAGATACGCAGTATTTT.

This clonotype was detected ten times or more. The chain is built from TRBV20-1 and TRBJ2-5; D call uncertain. Trimming stripped 3 bases from V and 3 bases from J, with 8 bases between. The CDR3 totals 12 residues. The germline gives CDR1 DFQATT, CDR2 SNEGSKA (reference sequence). CDR3 nucleotides: TGCAGTGCTAGTCGACTTGAAGAGACCCAGTACTTC. Translated: CSASRLEETQYF.

This clonotype showed up many times. J is TRBJ2-3 and V is TRBV5-1; D could derive from TRBD1 or TRBD2 (5 bases each). Trimming pared 0 bases from V and 6 bases from J, leaving 5 bases between. The CDR3 spans 12 residues. Germline values: CDR1 SGHRS, CDR2 YFSETQ. DNA for the CDR3: TGCGCCAGCAGCTTGGGGGGGGATACGCAGTATTTT. Translating gives CASSLGGDTQYF.

This clonotype was seen at least ten times. This chain uses TRBV4-1 with TRBJ1-2, with a tentative D call TRBD1 (5 bases). Trimming removed 3 bases at V and 2 bases at J, with 10 bases between. Germline CDR1 reads MGHRA; CDR2 reads YSYEKL. There are 14 residues in the CDR3. CDR3 sequence: CASSQWTPNYGYTF. CDR3 DNA: TGCGCCAGCAGCCAGTGGACACCGAACTATGGCTACACCTTC.

This clonotype was seen many times. The CDR3 loop reads CASSLFGTETQYF. CDR3 DNA sequence: TGCGCCAGCAGCTTGTTCGGTACAGAGACCCAGTACTTC. This chain connects TRBV5-1 to TRBJ2-5; D is unresolved. Germline CDR1 and CDR2: SGHRS and YFSETQ. This CDR3 is built from 13 residues. Trimming removed 1 base from V and 4 bases from J, with 8 bases in between.

In its sample, this clonotype was seen many times. The J gene is TRBJ2-1, the V gene TRBV7-2, with D maybe TRBD2 (6 bases). V was cut by 11 bases and J by 0 bases, with 14 bases left in between. This CDR3 has 14 amino acids. In germline, CDR1 is SGHTA, CDR2 FQGNSA. CDR3 DNA sequence: TGTGCCGCCGGCGGGACCCTCTCCTACAATGAGCAGTTCTTC. Translated: CAAGGTLSYNEQFF. Filled out from reference TRBV7-2 and TRBJ2-1, the complete variable domain reads GAGVSQSPSNKVTEKGKDVELRCDPISGHTALYWYRQSLGQGLEFLIYFQGNSAPDKSGLPSDRFSAERTGGSVSTLTIQRTQQEDSAVYLCAAGGTLSYNEQFFGPGTRLTVL.

This clonotype was seen ten or more times. The chain employs TRBV5-8 and TRBJ2-5; a possible D gene is TRBD2 (5 bases). The germline CDR1 and CDR2 sequences are SGHTS and YDEGEE. The V gene lost 0 bases and the J gene lost 5 bases, with 11 bases spanning the gap. This CDR3 has 14 residues. This CDR3 reads CASSLDADLETQYF. CDR3 sequence (DNA): TGTGCCAGCAGCTTGGATGCGGACTTGGAGACCCAGTACTTC.

Notes on this clonotype: A much bigger clone sits one base away, suggesting this may be a read error. The genes are TRBV10-3 and TRBJ2-2, with D possibly TRBD2 on 5 matching bases. This CDR3 is 14 amino acids long. Germline CDR1 ENHRY, CDR2 SYGVKD. The CDR3 DNA follows: TGTGCCATGGCGGCGGAGAAAAACACCGGGGAGCTGTCTTTT. It is translated as CAMAAEKNTGELSF.

V is TRBV6-5 and J is TRBJ2-3; D possibly corresponds to TRBD2 (5 bases). V was trimmed by 0 bases and J by 0 bases, leaving 7 bases between them. CDR3 length: 15 residues. From germline, CDR1 is MNHEY and CDR2 SVGAGI. DNA for the CDR3: TGTGCCAGCAGTTACTCGGGAGCTAGCACAGATACGCAGTATTTT. Translation: CASSYSGASTDTQYF.

At least ten counts were recorded for this clonotype. The chain recombines TRBV7-7 with TRBJ2-3, with D maybe TRBD1 (6 bases). CDR1 SSHAT and CDR2 FNYEAQ come from the germline V gene (reference sequence). V was shortened by 2 bases and J by 6 bases, with 12 bases between the two germline ends. This CDR3 region has 14 residues. CDR3 residues: CASSLWPGEDTQYF. The CDR3 bases are TGTGCCAGCAGCTTATGGCCAGGGGAGGATACGCAGTATTTT.

The table lists this clonotype with many counts. This sequence joins TRBV20-1 and TRBJ1-5; 8 nucleotides line up with TRBD1. Germline V gives CDR1 DFQATT, CDR2 SNEGSKA (reference sequence). V trimming: 6 bases; J trimming: 5 bases; junction bases outside the gene matches: 9. CDR3 length equals 14 residues. The CDR3: CSATTPGGHQPQHF. DNA for the CDR3: TGCAGTGCAACCACCCCAGGGGGCCATCAGCCCCAGCATTTT.

The chain combines TRBV28 with TRBJ2-7; D call uncertain. The CDR3 length is 14 residues. Deletions cut 2 bases from V and 2 bases from J, with 10 bases between. The germline gives CDR1 MDHEN, CDR2 SYDVKM. CDR3 coding DNA: TGTGCCAGCAGTTTAACCAGCTTCCCCTACGAGCAGTACTTC. Translated, it gives CASSLTSFPYEQYF.

This clonotype turned up a few times. The J gene is TRBJ2-1, the V gene TRBV27, with TRBD2 matching 11 bases. CDR1 MNHEY and CDR2 SMNVEV come from the germline V gene (reference sequence). Unmatched junction bases numbered 5, after V lost 4 bases and J lost 0 bases. CDR3 length: 17 amino acids. The CDR3 DNA is TGTGCCAGCAGTTCTCCGACTAGCGGGGTCTCCTACAATGAGCAGTTCTTC. As protein: CASSSPTSGVSYNEQFF.

This clonotype was detected ten times or more. The V and J genes are TRBV20-1 and TRBJ2-1; D is undetermined. The V end lost 5 bases, the J end lost 15 bases, and 14 bases lay between the germline ends. The CDR3 contains 10 residues. The germline CDR1 and CDR2 sequences are DFQATT and SNEGSKA (reference sequence). The CDR3 sequence is CSAGRGVRFF. CDR3 DNA sequence: TGCAGTGCTGGAAGAGGTGTTCGGTTCTTC.

The sample holds a few counts of this clonotype. The chain links TRBV5-1 to TRBJ1-1; D remains ambiguous. CDR1 and CDR2 from the germline V gene are SGHRS and YFSETQ. There are 14 residues in the CDR3. V was clipped by 6 bases and J by 1 base, with 13 bases between them. CDR3 in DNA: TGCGCCAGCAATAGTATCGGGGAGAACACTGAAGCTTTCTTT. Translating it yields CASNSIGENTEAFF.

The sample holds a few counts of this clonotype. V usage is TRBV7-9 and J usage is TRBJ2-7; D is perhaps TRBD2 (6 bases). The CDR3 contains 13 residues. Germline-derived CDR1 and CDR2 are SEHNR and FQNEAQ (reference sequence). V lost 5 bases, J lost 9 bases, and 17 bases lay in between. The CDR3 nucleotides read TGTGCCAGCAGCCCAGATCTGGGGGGATGGCAGTACTTC. This sequence encodes CASSPDLGGWQYF.

The chain links TRBV7-9 to TRBJ1-5, with 10 bases lining up with TRBD1. The CDR3 spans 17 residues. V lost 1 base and J lost 6; bases outside the gene matches: 9. Germline V gene data show CDR1 as SEHNR and CDR2 as FQNEAQ (reference sequence). CDR3 DNA sequence: TGTGCCAGCAGCTTAGGTAGCCCGGACAGGGGGACTCAGCCCCAGCATTTT. This encodes CASSLGSPDRGTQPQHF.

The CDR3 nucleotides are TGTGCCAGCAGTTTAGATCATAGAACTAGCGGGCCATCCTACAATGAGCAGTTCTTC. Its protein product is CASSLDHRTSGPSYNEQFF. This chain connects TRBV12-3 or TRBV12-4 to TRBJ2-1; 9 bases are shared with TRBD2. Germline trimming cut 1 base from V and 1 base from J; bases unmatched to any gene: 11. There are 19 residues in the CDR3.

The table lists this clonotype with many counts. This chain links TRBV6-1 with TRBJ2-1; D is ambiguous. The CDR3 has 15 amino acids. Germline V CDR1 and CDR2: MNHNS, SASEGT. Trimming took 6 bases from V and 6 from J, leaving 18 bases between them. CDR3 region: CASRASTVTLNEQFF. In nucleotides, the CDR3 is TGTGCCAGCAGGGCCTCCACGGTAACCCTCAATGAGCAGTTCTTC.

The sample holds a few counts of this clonotype. The gene calls are TRBV12-3 or TRBV12-4 and TRBJ1-5; TRBD1 aligns across 11 bases. The CDR3 sequence is 14 residues long. Trimming at V came to 6 bases and at J to 6 bases, leaving 4 bases not matched to a gene. The CDR3 nucleotides are TGTGCCAGCAGGACCGGACAGGGGGCTCAGCCCCAGCATTTT. Residues: CASRTGQGAQPQHF.

A word on this clonotype: A much bigger clone sits one base away, suggesting this may be a read error. The V call is TRBV29-1, the J call TRBJ2-5; D may be TRBD1 (6 bases). Germline assignment: CDR1 SQVTM and CDR2 ANQGSEA. The CDR3 has 12 residues. The CDR3 region has the DNA TGCAGCGTTGCGGACAGTGGGGAGACCCCGTACTTC. It encodes CSVADSGETPYF.

This clonotype came up many times. The chain joins TRBV28 to TRBJ2-5, with D perhaps TRBD2 (5 bases). Trimming pared 6 bases from V and 1 base from J, leaving 12 bases between. Germline V gene lookup returns CDR1 MDHEN and CDR2 SYDVKM. This CDR3 has 14 residues. CDR3 region: CASRYSVIQETQYF. The CDR3 region has the DNA TGTGCCAGCAGATATAGCGTAATCCAAGAGACCCAGTACTTC.

This clonotype was seen only a few times. The chain employs TRBV20-1 and TRBJ1-2; 8 bases match TRBD1. Germline CDR1 and CDR2: DFQATT and SNEGSKA (reference sequence). Germline trimming cut 3 bases from V and 8 bases from J; bases unmatched to any gene: 5. There are 12 residues in the CDR3. The CDR3 loop reads CSASRRGLGYTF. CDR3 in DNA: TGCAGTGCTAGTCGCAGGGGGCTCGGCTACACCTTC.

The V and J genes are TRBV28 and TRBJ2-7; D call uncertain. The CDR3 contains 15 residues. The V end lost 8 bases, the J end lost 2 bases, and 19 bases lay between the germline ends. CDR1 is MDHEN and CDR2 is SYDVKM in the germline V gene. For the CDR3, the DNA is TGTGCCAGCGTAGAGCAAGTTTATAGCCCCTACGAGCAGTACTTC. It translates to CASVEQVYSPYEQYF.